Listed below are T cell receptor beta chains from one sample, sequenced in a study of glioma-infiltrating T cells. Each CDR3 protein gets one entry after TCRdb re-called the multiplex PCR reads with MiXCR. Of around 190,000 distinct CDR3 sequences in the sample, 43% were seen once. Material for sequencing was glioma tissue, nonneoplastic brain tissue, or PBMCs (not recorded which). These receptors came from a human donor with low-grade glioma or glioblastoma, undergoing nonglioma brain surgery, or in good health (not recorded which). Each CDR3 is given with its conserved first and last residue. D genes are given only for firm matches. The listing skips clone size in some rows; elsewhere it reads once, few, many or a size class.

J gene: TRBJ1-5; V gene: TRBV5-4; clone size: many; D gene: .; CDR3 DNA: TGTGCCAGCAGCTTGGAGAGGGGTCAGCCCCAGCATTTT; CDR3 protein: CASSLERGQPQHF
J gene: TRBJ2-1; V gene: TRBV20-1; clone size: many; D gene: TRBD2; CDR3 DNA: TGCAGTGCTAGGGGTGCGGGGGGAGCCTACAATGAGCAGTTCTTC; CDR3 protein: CSARGAGGAYNEQFF
J gene: TRBJ1-5; V gene: TRBV11-3; clone size: .; D gene: TRBD1; CDR3 DNA: TGTGCCAGCAGCTTGGAGGAGGGGGCAAGGGATCAGCCCCAGCATTTT; CDR3 protein: CASSLEEGARDQPQHF
J gene: TRBJ2-3; V gene: TRBV24-1; clone size: once; D gene: .; CDR3 DNA: TGTGCCACCAGGCGGCACTCCATCACAGATACGCAGTATTTT; CDR3 protein: CATRRHSITDTQYF
J gene: TRBJ1-5; V gene: TRBV20-1; clone size: .; D gene: .; CDR3 DNA: TGCAGTGAAGCTGGTGGAGGCCTAAATCAGCCCCAGCATTTT; CDR3 protein: CSEAGGGLNQPQHF
J gene: TRBJ2-6; V gene: TRBV27; clone size: many; D gene: TRBD1; CDR3 DNA: TGTGCCAGCAGTCCCGGGACAGGGCTGAGGTCTGGGGCCAACGTCCTGACTTTC; CDR3 protein: CASSPGTGLRSGANVLTF
J gene: TRBJ1-2; V gene: TRBV5-4; clone size: many; D gene: .; CDR3 DNA: TGTGCCAGCAGCATAGGCGTGACAGGAAACTATGGCTACACCTTC; CDR3 protein: CASSIGVTGNYGYTF
J gene: TRBJ2-3; V gene: TRBV27; clone size: .; D gene: TRBD2; CDR3 DNA: TGTGCCAGCGGGTCGGTGGGAGGGCCAACAGATACGAAGTATTTT; CDR3 protein: CASGSVGGPTDTKYF
J gene: TRBJ1-2; V gene: TRBV7-2; clone size: many; D gene: TRBD1; CDR3 DNA: TGTGCCAGCAGCTTATTGGGACAGTCCAATGGCTACACCTTC; CDR3 protein: CASSLLGQSNGYTF
J gene: TRBJ1-3; V gene: TRBV30; clone size: .; D gene: .; CDR3 DNA: TGTGCCTGGAGTCGGGGGGGCACTGGAAACACCATATATTTT; CDR3 protein: CAWSRGGTGNTIYF
J gene: TRBJ1-1; V gene: TRBV6-1; clone size: once; D gene: TRBD1; CDR3 DNA: TGTGCCAGCGGCCGGACAGGGGTAAACACTGAAGCTTTCTTT; CDR3 protein: CASGRTGVNTEAFF
J gene: TRBJ2-1; V gene: TRBV7-9; clone size: few; D gene: TRBD1; CDR3 DNA: TGTGCCAGCAGCCGGGACAGAAACCCTTGGGGTAATGAGCAGTTCTTC; CDR3 protein: CASSRDRNPWGNEQFF
J gene: TRBJ2-3; V gene: TRBV19; clone size: .; D gene: .; CDR3 DNA: TGTGCCAGTAGAACGGGGGCCGCGGGAACAGATACGCAGTATTTT; CDR3 protein: CASRTGAAGTDTQYF
J gene: TRBJ2-5; V gene: TRBV28; clone size: many; D gene: .; CDR3 DNA: TGTGCCAGCAGTTTACAAGAAAGGACCCAGTACTTC; CDR3 protein: CASSLQERTQYF
J gene: TRBJ2-7; V gene: TRBV19; clone size: once; D gene: TRBD1; CDR3 DNA: TGTGCCAGTGGTAAGGACAGGGCCTACGAGCAGTACTTC; CDR3 protein: CASGKDRAYEQYF
J gene: TRBJ2-1; V gene: TRBV12-3/TRBV12-4; clone size: many; D gene: TRBD1; CDR3 DNA: TGTGCCAGCAGTTTCCCAGGGGGAACCTACAATGAGCAGTTCTTC; CDR3 protein: CASSFPGGTYNEQFF
J gene: TRBJ2-2; V gene: TRBV19; clone size: .; D gene: .; CDR3 DNA: TGTGCCAGTAGTAGTCAGGACCTACTCTCCGGGGAGCTGTTTTTT; CDR3 protein: CASSSQDLLSGELFF
J gene: TRBJ1-4; V gene: TRBV28; clone size: many; D gene: TRBD1; CDR3 DNA: TGTGCCAGCAGTTTCTCCAGGACAGGTGAAAAACTGTTTTTT; CDR3 protein: CASSFSRTGEKLFF
J gene: TRBJ2-1; V gene: TRBV28; clone size: .; D gene: TRBD1; CDR3 DNA: TGTGCCACTACAATTCTGACAGGGTACCACGGGCAGTTCTTC; CDR3 protein: CATTILTGYHGQFF
J gene: TRBJ1-1; V gene: TRBV7-9; clone size: many; D gene: .; CDR3 DNA: TGTGCCAGCAGCCCCCCTCAGAAAAACACTGAAGCTTTCTTT; CDR3 protein: CASSPPQKNTEAFF
J gene: TRBJ1-2; V gene: TRBV11-1; clone size: many; D gene: .; CDR3 DNA: TGTGCCAGCAGCCCCGGACACCAAACCCTCTATGGCTACACCTTC; CDR3 protein: CASSPGHQTLYGYTF
J gene: TRBJ2-1; V gene: TRBV6-1; clone size: many; D gene: .; CDR3 DNA: TGTGCCAGCAGTGAAGCAACGGGACAACTCTCCTACAATGAGCAGTTCTTC; CDR3 protein: CASSEATGQLSYNEQFF
J gene: TRBJ2-1; V gene: TRBV19; clone size: .; D gene: .; CDR3 DNA: TGTGCCAGTAGTGTTGGGACGACCGATAAGTTCTTC; CDR3 protein: CASSVGTTDKFF
J gene: TRBJ2-7; V gene: TRBV27; clone size: many; D gene: TRBD2; CDR3 DNA: TGTGCCAGCAGAACTAGCGGAGCGTCCTACGAGCAGTACTTC; CDR3 protein: CASRTSGASYEQYF
J gene: TRBJ2-7; V gene: TRBV6-1; clone size: few; D gene: TRBD1; CDR3 DNA: TGTGCCAGCAGTCGAACGGGACAGGGTTATCCTTACGAGCAGTACTTC; CDR3 protein: CASSRTGQGYPYEQYF
J gene: TRBJ2-7; V gene: TRBV3-1; clone size: .; D gene: .; CDR3 DNA: TGTGCCAGCAGCCAAGATCCAGAGAGCTCCTACGAGCAGTACTTC; CDR3 protein: CASSQDPESSYEQYF
J gene: TRBJ2-1; V gene: TRBV20-1; clone size: .; D gene: TRBD2; CDR3 DNA: TGCAGTGCTAGAGGTGGCGGGAGTGGGTCCTACAATGAGCAGTTCTTC; CDR3 protein: CSARGGGSGSYNEQFF
J gene: TRBJ1-5; V gene: TRBV19; clone size: few; D gene: TRBD1; CDR3 DNA: TGTGCCAGTACCTGGACAGGGGGAGGCGGCAATCAGCCCCAGCATTTT; CDR3 protein: CASTWTGGGGNQPQHF
J gene: TRBJ1-5; V gene: TRBV19; clone size: .; D gene: .; CDR3 DNA: TGTGCCAGTAGTATGGATGGAGGGGGTACCATGGGGCCCCAGCATTTT; CDR3 protein: CASSMDGGGTMGPQHF
J gene: TRBJ1-1; V gene: TRBV19; clone size: .; D gene: .; CDR3 DNA: TGTGACAGTCACTTGCGGGGAAAGACTGAAGCTTTCTTT; CDR3 protein: CDSHLRGKTEAFF
J gene: TRBJ2-3; V gene: TRBV6-6; clone size: .; D gene: .; CDR3 DNA: TGTGCCACTCAAAGGGACAACACAGATACGCAGTATTTT; CDR3 protein: CATQRDNTDTQYF
J gene: TRBJ2-1; V gene: TRBV3-1; clone size: many; D gene: TRBD2; CDR3 DNA: TGTGCCAGCAGCCAGGCTAGCGGATTTAATGAGCAGTTCTTC; CDR3 protein: CASSQASGFNEQFF
J gene: TRBJ2-7; V gene: TRBV7-9; clone size: .; D gene: .; CDR3 DNA: TGTGCCAGCAGCTTAGATTTCGGGGGTCTGTACGAGCAGTACTTC; CDR3 protein: CASSLDFGGLYEQYF
J gene: TRBJ1-1; V gene: TRBV11-2; clone size: .; D gene: .; CDR3 DNA: TGTGCCAGCAGCTTAGGGGGCAGAATAAACACTGAAGCTTTATTT; CDR3 protein: CASSLGGRINTEALF
J gene: TRBJ2-3; V gene: TRBV2; clone size: few; D gene: TRBD2; CDR3 DNA: TGTGCCAGCAGCATCAGTATAGCGGGCGGGCAAGATACGCAGTATTTT; CDR3 protein: CASSISIAGGQDTQYF
J gene: TRBJ2-3; V gene: TRBV20-1; clone size: many; D gene: .; CDR3 DNA: TGCAGTGCTAGAGATTCGGACTCGTCGTCTTTGGATACGCAGTATTTT; CDR3 protein: CSARDSDSSSLDTQYF
J gene: TRBJ2-6; V gene: TRBV28; clone size: few; D gene: .; CDR3 DNA: TGTGCCAGCAGTGTGACAACCCCTGGGGCCAACGTCCTGACTTTC; CDR3 protein: CASSVTTPGANVLTF
J gene: TRBJ2-7; V gene: TRBV7-2; clone size: .; D gene: .; CDR3 DNA: TGTGCCAGCAGCTTACTAAGCAGGGGCACCAACGAGCAGTACTTC; CDR3 protein: CASSLLSRGTNEQYF
J gene: TRBJ2-7; V gene: TRBV6-6; clone size: .; D gene: TRBD1; CDR3 DNA: TGTGCCAGCAGGGCCGGGACAGGGACCTACGAGCAGTACTTC; CDR3 protein: CASRAGTGTYEQYF
J gene: TRBJ1-2; V gene: TRBV2; clone size: many; D gene: TRBD1; CDR3 DNA: TGTGCCAGCAGTGAAGGAGGACAGGGATTCCTCTATGGCTACACCTTC; CDR3 protein: CASSEGGQGFLYGYTF
J gene: TRBJ2-2; V gene: TRBV6-2/TRBV6-3; clone size: .; D gene: TRBD2; CDR3 DNA: TGTGCCAGCAGCCGTATTAGCGGGAGGGAGAACACCGGGGAGCTGTTTTTT; CDR3 protein: CASSRISGRENTGELFF
J gene: TRBJ2-5; V gene: TRBV4-1; clone size: .; D gene: TRBD2; CDR3 DNA: TGCGCCAGAAGCCAAGTCGGGAGACTAGCGGCTTTACAAGAGAGCCAGTACTTC; CDR3 protein: CARSQVGRLAALQESQYF
J gene: TRBJ2-7; V gene: TRBV7-2; clone size: .; D gene: TRBD1; CDR3 DNA: TGTGCCAGCAGCTTAGCTGGTGTAGGGGACAGAGGATTCTACGAGCAGTACTTC; CDR3 protein: CASSLAGVGDRGFYEQYF
J gene: TRBJ2-1; V gene: TRBV30; clone size: few; D gene: .; CDR3 DNA: TGTGCCTGGAGTGCTAACGTTGAGCAGTTCTTC; CDR3 protein: CAWSANVEQFF
J gene: TRBJ2-7; V gene: TRBV25-1; clone size: .; D gene: .; CDR3 DNA: TGTGCCAGCAGTGATCCGGGACAACTCTCCTACGGGGAGTACTTC; CDR3 protein: CASSDPGQLSYGEYF
J gene: TRBJ2-2; V gene: TRBV19; clone size: few; D gene: .; CDR3 DNA: TGTGCCAGTAGTTACCGCAGGGCGGCCGGGGAGCTGTTTTTT; CDR3 protein: CASSYRRAAGELFF
J gene: TRBJ2-3; V gene: TRBV4-1; clone size: .; D gene: TRBD2; CDR3 DNA: TGCGCCAGCAGCCCTGGGAGGACTAGCGGGAGCAGAGATACGCAGTATTTT; CDR3 protein: CASSPGRTSGSRDTQYF
J gene: TRBJ1-5; V gene: TRBV2; clone size: many; D gene: .; CDR3 DNA: TGTGCCAGCAGGTACAGTTATAGCAATCAGCCCCAGCATTTT; CDR3 protein: CASRYSYSNQPQHF
J gene: TRBJ2-5; V gene: TRBV6-2/TRBV6-3; clone size: .; D gene: TRBD2; CDR3 DNA: TGTGCCAGCATTAAGGCCCGGACTAGCGTACAAGAGACCCAGTACTTC; CDR3 protein: CASIKARTSVQETQYF
J gene: TRBJ1-1; V gene: TRBV20-1; clone size: medium-sized; D gene: .; CDR3 DNA: TGCAGTGCTAGAGATCAGTGGGGATACACTGAAGCTTTCTTT; CDR3 protein: CSARDQWGYTEAFF
J gene: TRBJ2-1; V gene: TRBV19; clone size: .; D gene: TRBD1; CDR3 DNA: TGTGCCACCCGAAGATCCACAGGGGGGCGTAATGAGCAGTTCTTC; CDR3 protein: CATRRSTGGRNEQFF
J gene: TRBJ1-2; V gene: TRBV20-1; clone size: many; D gene: .; CDR3 DNA: TGCAGTGCCCATATGTCCCTCTATGGCTACACCTTC; CDR3 protein: CSAHMSLYGYTF
J gene: TRBJ2-3; V gene: TRBV19; clone size: .; D gene: .; CDR3 DNA: TGTGCCAGTAGTATATCACTAGTTGATCCAGATACGCAGTATTTT; CDR3 protein: CASSISLVDPDTQYF
J gene: TRBJ2-2; V gene: TRBV24-1; clone size: many; D gene: .; CDR3 DNA: TGTGCCACCAGAAGTTCGAACACCGGGGAGCTGTTTTTT; CDR3 protein: CATRSSNTGELFF